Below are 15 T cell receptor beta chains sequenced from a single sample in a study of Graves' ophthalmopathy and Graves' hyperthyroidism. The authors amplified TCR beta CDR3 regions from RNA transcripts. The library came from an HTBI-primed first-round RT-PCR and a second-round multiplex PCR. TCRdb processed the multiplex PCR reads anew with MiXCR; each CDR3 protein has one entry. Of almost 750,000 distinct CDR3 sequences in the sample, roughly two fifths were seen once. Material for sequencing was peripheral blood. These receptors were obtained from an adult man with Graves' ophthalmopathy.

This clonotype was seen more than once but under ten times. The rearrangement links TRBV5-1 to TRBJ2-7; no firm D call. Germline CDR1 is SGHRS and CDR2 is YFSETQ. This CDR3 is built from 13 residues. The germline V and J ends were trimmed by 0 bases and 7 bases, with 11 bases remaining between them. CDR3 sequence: CASSLDGAREQYF. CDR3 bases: TGCGCCAGCAGCTTGGACGGAGCAAGGGAGCAGTACTTC.

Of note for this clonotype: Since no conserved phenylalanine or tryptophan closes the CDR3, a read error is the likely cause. The CDR3 bases are TGTGCCAGCAGCCCACCGGCCGGGACAGGGGTCTGCGAGCAGTACCTC. Protein product: CASSPPAGTGVCEQYL. The chain joins TRBV11-1 to TRBJ2-7, with TRBD1 matching over 10 bases. V shed 5 bases, J shed 6 bases, and the junction held 13 bases outside the gene matches. This CDR3 region has 16 residues. Germline lookup yields CDR1 SGHAT and CDR2 FQDESV (reference sequence).

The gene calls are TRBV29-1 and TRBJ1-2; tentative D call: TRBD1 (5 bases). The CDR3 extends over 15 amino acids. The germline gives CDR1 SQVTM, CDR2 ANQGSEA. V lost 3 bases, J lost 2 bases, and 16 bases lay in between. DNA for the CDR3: TGCAGCGTTGATGAGCAGGGCCTTATGAACTATGGCTACACCTTC. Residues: CSVDEQGLMNYGYTF.

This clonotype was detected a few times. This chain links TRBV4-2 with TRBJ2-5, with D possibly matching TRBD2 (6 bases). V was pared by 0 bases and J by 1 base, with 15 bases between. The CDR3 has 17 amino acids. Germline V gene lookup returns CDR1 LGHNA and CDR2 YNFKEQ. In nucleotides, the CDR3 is TGTGCCAGCAGCCAAGACGCGGGGCTGGGTCTCCAAGAGACCCAGTACTTC. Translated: CASSQDAGLGLQETQYF.

The CDR3 here is CASSLAGTRSHEQYF. The CDR3 coding sequence is TGTGCCAGCAGCCTAGCCGGGACTAGAAGCCACGAGCAGTACTTC. The rearrangement joins TRBV3-1 to TRBJ2-7; 8 nucleotides agree with TRBD2. Germline values: CDR1 LGHDT, CDR2 YNNKEL (reference sequence). Trimming took 4 bases from V and 5 from J; bases not matched to a gene: 10. This CDR3 contains 15 residues.

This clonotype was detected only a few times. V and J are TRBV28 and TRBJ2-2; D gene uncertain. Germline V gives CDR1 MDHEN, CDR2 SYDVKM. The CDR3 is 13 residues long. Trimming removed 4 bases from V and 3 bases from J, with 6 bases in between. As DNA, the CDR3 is TGTGCCAGCAGTTCCCCGGACACCGGGGAGCTGTTTTTT. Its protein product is CASSSPDTGELFF.

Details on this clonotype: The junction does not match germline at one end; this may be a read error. CDR3 residues: CASRDRGNTGELFF. The CDR3, as DNA: TGTGCCAGCCGTGACAGGGGAAACACCGGGGAGCTGTTTTTT. V and J are TRBV25-1 and TRBJ2-2; 8 bases are shared with TRBD1. The V gene's germline CDR1 is MGHDK and CDR2 SYGVNS. CDR3 length: 14 residues.

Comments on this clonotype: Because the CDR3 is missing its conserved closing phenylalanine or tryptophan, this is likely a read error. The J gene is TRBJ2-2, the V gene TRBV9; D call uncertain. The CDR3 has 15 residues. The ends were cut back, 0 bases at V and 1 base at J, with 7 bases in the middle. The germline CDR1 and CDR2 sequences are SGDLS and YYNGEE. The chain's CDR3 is CASSVGHLNTGELFI. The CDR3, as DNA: TGTGCCAGCAGCGTAGGGCACTTGAACACCGGGGAGCTGTTTATT.

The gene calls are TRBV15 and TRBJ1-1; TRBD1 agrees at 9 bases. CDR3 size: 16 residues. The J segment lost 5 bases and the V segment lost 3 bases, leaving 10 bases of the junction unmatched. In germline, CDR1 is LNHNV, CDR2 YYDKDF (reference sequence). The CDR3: CATSSVGDRVRTEAFF. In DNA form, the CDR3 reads TGTGCCACCAGCAGCGTCGGGGACAGGGTGAGGACTGAAGCTTTCTTT. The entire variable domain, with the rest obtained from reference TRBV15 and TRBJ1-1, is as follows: DAMVIQNPRYQVTQFGKPVTLSCSQTLNHNVMYWYQQKSSQAPKLLFHYYDKDFNNEADTPDNFQSRRPNTSFCFLDIRSPGLGDTAMYLCATSSVGDRVRTEAFFGQGTRLTVV.

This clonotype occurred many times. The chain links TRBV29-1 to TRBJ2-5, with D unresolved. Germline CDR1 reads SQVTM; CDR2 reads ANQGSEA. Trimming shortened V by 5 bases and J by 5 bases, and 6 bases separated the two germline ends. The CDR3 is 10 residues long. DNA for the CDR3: TGCAGCGTTCTCTACGAGACCCAGTACTTC. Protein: CSVLYETQYF. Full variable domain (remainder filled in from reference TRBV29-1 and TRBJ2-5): SAVISQKPSRDICQRGTSLTIQCQVDSQVTMMFWYRQQPGQSLTLIATANQGSEATYESGFVIDKFPISRPNLTFSTLTVSNMSPEDSSIYLCSVLYETQYFGPGTRLLVL.

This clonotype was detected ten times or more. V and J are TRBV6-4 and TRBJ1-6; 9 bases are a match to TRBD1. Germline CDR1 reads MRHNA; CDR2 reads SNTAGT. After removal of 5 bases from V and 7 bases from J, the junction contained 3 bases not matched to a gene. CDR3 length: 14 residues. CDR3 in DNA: TGTGCCAGCAGTTCGGACAGGGGAAATTCACCCCTCCACTTT. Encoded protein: CASSSDRGNSPLHF.

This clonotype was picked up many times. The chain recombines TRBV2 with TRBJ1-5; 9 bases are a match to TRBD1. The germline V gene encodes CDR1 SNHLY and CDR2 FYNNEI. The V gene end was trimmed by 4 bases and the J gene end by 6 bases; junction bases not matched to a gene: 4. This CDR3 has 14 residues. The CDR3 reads CASSVDRGSQPQHF. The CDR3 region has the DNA TGTGCCAGCAGTGTGGACAGGGGAAGTCAGCCCCAGCATTTT.

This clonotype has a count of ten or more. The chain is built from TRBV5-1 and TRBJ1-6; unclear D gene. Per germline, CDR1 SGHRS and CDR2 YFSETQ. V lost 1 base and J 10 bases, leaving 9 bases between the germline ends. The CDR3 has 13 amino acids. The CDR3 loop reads CASSLSYMSPLHF. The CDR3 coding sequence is TGCGCCAGCAGCTTGTCTTACATGTCACCCCTCCACTTT.

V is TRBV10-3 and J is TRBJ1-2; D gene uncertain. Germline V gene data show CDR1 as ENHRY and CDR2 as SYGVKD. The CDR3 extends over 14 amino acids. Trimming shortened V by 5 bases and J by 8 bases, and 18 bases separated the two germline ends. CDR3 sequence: CAISYSGVVYGYTF. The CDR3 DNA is TGTGCCATCAGTTACTCGGGCGTGGTCTACGGCTACACCTTC.

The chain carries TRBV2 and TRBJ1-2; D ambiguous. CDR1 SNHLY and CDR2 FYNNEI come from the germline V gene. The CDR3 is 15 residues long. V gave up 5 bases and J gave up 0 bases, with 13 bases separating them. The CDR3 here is CASSQNRPPNYGYTF. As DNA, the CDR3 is TGTGCCAGCAGTCAGAACCGTCCACCTAACTATGGCTACACCTTC.